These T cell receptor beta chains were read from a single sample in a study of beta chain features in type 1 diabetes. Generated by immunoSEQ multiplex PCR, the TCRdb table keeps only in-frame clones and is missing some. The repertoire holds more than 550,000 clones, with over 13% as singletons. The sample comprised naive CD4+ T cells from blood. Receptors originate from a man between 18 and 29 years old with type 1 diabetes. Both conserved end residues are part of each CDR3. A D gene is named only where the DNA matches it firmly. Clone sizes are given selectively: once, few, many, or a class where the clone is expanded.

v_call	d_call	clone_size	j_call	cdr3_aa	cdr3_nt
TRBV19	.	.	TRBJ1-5	CAARGDDSNQPQHF	TGTGCCGCAAGGGGTGATGATAGCAATCAGCCCCAGCATTTT
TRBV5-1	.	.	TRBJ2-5	CASSHVSEGGETQYF	TGCGCCAGCAGCCACGTCAGTGAGGGTGGGGAGACCCAGTACTTC
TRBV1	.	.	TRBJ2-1	CTSSPTLGKPSYNEQFF	TGCACCAGCAGCCCCACCCTGGGTAAGCCCTCCTACAATGAGCAGTTCTTC
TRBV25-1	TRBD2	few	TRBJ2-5	CASSEPFSGRSETQYF	TGTGCCAGCAGTGAGCCATTTAGCGGGAGGAGCGAGACCCAGTACTTC
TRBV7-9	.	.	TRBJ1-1	CASSWNTEAFF	TGTGCCAGCAGCTGGAACACTGAAGCTTTCTTT
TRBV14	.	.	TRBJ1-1	CASSRLERTEAFF	TGTGCCAGCAGCCGTCTAGAGCGGACTGAAGCTTTCTTT
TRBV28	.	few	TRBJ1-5	CASSLRVQPQHF	TGTGCCAGCAGTTTACGAGTGCAGCCCCAGCATTTT
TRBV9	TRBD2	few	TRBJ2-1	CASRLDPGLAATSTIF	TGTGCCAGCAGGCTCGATCCGGGACTAGCGGCAACATCGACGATCTTC
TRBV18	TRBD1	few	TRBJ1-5	CASSAGQGARGQPQHF	TGTGCCAGCTCAGCGGGACAGGGGGCTCGGGGTCAGCCCCAGCATTTT
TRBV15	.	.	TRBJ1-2	CATSRPHSNYGYTF	TGTGCCACCAGCAGACCCCACTCAAACTATGGCTACACCTTC